This TCR beta chain is from a study of OX40 agonist ivuxolimab in advanced cancers. Study information: In this cohort, patients received ivuxolimab, an agonistic anti-OX40 (CD134) antibody. Every 2 weeks, ivuxolimab was infused into the patients intravenously at between 0.01 and 10 mg/kg. Cancers in dose escalation were hepatocellular, melanoma, renal cell and head and neck.

Study-level points and caveats: CD8+ T cells showed, on average, more clonal expansion than CD4+ cells.

Germline V gene data show CDR1 as SNHLY and CDR2 as FYNNEI. V lost 6 bases, J lost 0 bases, and 12 bases lay in between. The CDR3 contains 15 residues. Comment on this clone: The antigen remains undetermined.

The data were produced by immunoSEQ multiplex PCR, yet TCRdb's version contains in-frame clones alone and is incomplete. The table includes roughly 90,000 clones, roughly 91% detected once. The chain combines TRBV2 with TRBJ1-5; D is unresolved. Sequenced here: CD4+ or CD8+ T cells sorted from blood, sampled in a trial of the OX40 agonist ivuxolimab. This receptor was taken from an adult with an advanced solid tumor such as melanoma, head and neck, liver or kidney cancer. The CDR3 DNA is TGTGCCAGCAGACTAGGAACCTCTAGCAATCAGCCCCAGCATTTT. It encodes CASRLGTSSNQPQHF. Drawing the rest from reference TRBV2 and TRBJ1-5, the complete variable domain is EPEVTQTPSHQVTQMGQEVILRCVPISNHLYFYWYRQILGQKVEFLVSFYNNEISEKSEIFDDQFSVERPDGSNFTLKIRSTKLEDSAMYFCASRLGTSSNQPQHFGDGTRLSIL.